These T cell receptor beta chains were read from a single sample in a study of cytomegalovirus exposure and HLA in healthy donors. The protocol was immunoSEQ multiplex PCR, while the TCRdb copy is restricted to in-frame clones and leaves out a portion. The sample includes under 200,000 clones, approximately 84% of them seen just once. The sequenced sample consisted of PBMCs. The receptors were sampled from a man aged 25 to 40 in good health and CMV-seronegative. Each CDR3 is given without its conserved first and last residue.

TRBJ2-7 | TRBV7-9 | ASSYFETQGAYEQY
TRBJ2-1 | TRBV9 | ASSVKRGGRAYNEQF
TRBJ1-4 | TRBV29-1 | SVTGQSRSEKLF
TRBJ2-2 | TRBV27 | ASRAMTGVLF
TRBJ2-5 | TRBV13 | ASGSGQGRETQY
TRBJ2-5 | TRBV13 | ASGRLAGEETQY
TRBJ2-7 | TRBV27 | ASSRRTGPGEQY
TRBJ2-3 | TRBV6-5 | ASSYFRRAWTDTQY
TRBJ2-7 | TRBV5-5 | ASSAAPTAYEQY
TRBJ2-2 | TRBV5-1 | ASSVPGQGYANTGELF
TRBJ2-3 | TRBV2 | ASSGFTDTQY
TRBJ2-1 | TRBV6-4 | ASSESRVVSYNEQF
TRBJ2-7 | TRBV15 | ATGRDQEAKYEQY
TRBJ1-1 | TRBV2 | ASSDRGMNTEAF
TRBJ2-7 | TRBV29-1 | SVLSGTSSYEQY
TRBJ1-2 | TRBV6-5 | ASSYFQGTGYT